One TCR beta chain is described in this entry. This sample was taken from a study of blood T cell repertoires in COVID-19. Overall study context: There were acute and convalescent COVID-19 samples, and they came from the United States, Italy and Spain. PBMCs, B-cell-depleted T cells, or T cells were the source of the cDNA or gDNA that made up the material.

Original methodology: Reference gene primers were amplified, and this amplification served to estimate nucleated cell counts. Here immunoSEQ multiplex PCR was the method, and the copy in TCRdb shows in-frame clones only, minus some. V and J calls and clone size are those listed in that table; D and trimming were worked out from the DNA. The sample lists some 97,000 clones, approximately 93% occurring once. V was pared by 1 base and J by 7 bases, with 3 bases of the junction left unmatched. This CDR3 is 14 amino acids long. From germline, CDR1 is LGHDT and CDR2 YNNKEL (reference sequence). This sequence originates from a man aged 55 to 70 with acute or convalescent COVID-19. The gene calls are TRBV3-1 (or the pseudogene TRBV3-2) and TRBJ1-5; 8 nucleotides line up with TRBD1. Sequencing used peripheral blood. This CDR3 is CASSQATGGQPQHF. The CDR3 nucleotides are TGTGCCAGCAGCCAAGCTACAGGGGGGCAGCCCCAGCATTTT.